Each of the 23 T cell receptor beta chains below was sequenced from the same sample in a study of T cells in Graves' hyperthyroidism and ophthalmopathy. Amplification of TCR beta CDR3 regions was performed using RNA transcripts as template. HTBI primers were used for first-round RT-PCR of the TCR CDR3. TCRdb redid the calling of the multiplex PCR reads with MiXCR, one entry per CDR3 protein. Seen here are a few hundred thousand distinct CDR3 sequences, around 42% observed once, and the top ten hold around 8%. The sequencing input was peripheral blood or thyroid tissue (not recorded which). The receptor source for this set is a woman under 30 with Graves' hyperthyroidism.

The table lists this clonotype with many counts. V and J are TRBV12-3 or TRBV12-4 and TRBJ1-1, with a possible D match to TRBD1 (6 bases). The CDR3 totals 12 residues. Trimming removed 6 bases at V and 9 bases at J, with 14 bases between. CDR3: CASSSGGQKAFF. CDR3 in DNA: TGTGCCAGCAGCTCGGGAGGACAGAAAGCTTTCTTT.

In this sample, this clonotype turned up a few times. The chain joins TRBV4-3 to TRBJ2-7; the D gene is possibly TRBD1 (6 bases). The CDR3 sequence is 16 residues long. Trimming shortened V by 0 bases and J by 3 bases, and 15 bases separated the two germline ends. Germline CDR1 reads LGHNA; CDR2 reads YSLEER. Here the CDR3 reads CASSQDRGRGDYEQYF. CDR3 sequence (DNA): TGCGCCAGCAGCCAAGATCGGGGCAGGGGTGACTACGAGCAGTACTTC.

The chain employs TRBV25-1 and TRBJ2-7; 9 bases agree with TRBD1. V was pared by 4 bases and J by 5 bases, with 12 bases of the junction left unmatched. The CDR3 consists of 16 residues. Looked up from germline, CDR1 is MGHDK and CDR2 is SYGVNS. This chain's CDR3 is CASSGTDRGKEDEQYF. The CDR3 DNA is TGTGCCAGCAGTGGGACGGACAGGGGAAAAGAGGACGAGCAGTACTTC.

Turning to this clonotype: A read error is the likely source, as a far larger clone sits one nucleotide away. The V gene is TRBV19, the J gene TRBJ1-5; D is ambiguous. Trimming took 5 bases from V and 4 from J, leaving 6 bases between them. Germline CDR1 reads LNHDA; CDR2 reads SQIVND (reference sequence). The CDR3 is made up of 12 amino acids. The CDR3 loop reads CASSVGNQPQHF. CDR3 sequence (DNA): TGTGCCAGTAGTGTCGGGAATCAGCCCCAGCATTTT.

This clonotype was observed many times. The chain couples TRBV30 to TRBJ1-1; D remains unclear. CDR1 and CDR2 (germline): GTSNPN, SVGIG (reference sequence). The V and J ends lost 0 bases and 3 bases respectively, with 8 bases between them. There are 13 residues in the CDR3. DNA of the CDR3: TGTGCCTGGAGTGTAGGGCACTACACTGAAGCTTTCTTT. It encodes CAWSVGHYTEAFF. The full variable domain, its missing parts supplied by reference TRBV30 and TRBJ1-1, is SQTIHQWPATLVQPVGSPLSLECTVEGTSNPNLYWYRQAAGRGLQLLFYSVGIGQISSEVPQNLSASRPQDRQFILSSKKLLLSDSGFYLCAWSVGHYTEAFFGQGTRLTVV.

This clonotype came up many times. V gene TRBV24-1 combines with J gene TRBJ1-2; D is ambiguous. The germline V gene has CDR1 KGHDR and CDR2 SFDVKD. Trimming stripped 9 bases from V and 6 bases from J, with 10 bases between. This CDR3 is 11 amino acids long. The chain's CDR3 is CATWEADGYTF. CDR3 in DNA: TGTGCCACCTGGGAGGCGGATGGCTACACCTTC.

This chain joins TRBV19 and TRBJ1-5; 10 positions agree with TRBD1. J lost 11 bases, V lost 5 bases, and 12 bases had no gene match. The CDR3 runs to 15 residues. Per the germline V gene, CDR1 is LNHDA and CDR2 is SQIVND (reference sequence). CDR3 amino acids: CASSPGTGVRETQHF. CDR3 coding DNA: TGTGCCAGTAGTCCGGGGACAGGGGTGAGGGAGACCCAGCATTTT.

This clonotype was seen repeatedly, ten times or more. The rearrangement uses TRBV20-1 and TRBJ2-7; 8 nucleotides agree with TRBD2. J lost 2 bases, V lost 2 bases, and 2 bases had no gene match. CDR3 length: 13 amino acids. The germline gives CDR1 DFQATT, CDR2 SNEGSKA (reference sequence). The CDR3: CSARPAGAYEQYF. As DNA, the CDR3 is TGCAGTGCTAGACCAGCGGGAGCCTACGAGCAGTACTTC.

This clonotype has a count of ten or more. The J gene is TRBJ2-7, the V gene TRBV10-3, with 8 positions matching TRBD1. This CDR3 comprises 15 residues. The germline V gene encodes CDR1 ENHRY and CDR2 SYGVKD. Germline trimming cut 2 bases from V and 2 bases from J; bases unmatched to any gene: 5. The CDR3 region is CAISEDRGRPYEQYF. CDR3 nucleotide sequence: TGTGCCATCAGTGAGGACAGGGGCCGTCCCTACGAGCAGTACTTC.

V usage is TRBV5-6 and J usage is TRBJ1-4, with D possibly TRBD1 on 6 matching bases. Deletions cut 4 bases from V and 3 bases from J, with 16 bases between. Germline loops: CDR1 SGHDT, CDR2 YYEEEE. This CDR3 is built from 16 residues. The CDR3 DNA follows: TGTGCCAGCAGCCCACAACAGGGAGGTTCTAATGAAAAACTGTTTTTT. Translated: CASSPQQGGSNEKLFF.

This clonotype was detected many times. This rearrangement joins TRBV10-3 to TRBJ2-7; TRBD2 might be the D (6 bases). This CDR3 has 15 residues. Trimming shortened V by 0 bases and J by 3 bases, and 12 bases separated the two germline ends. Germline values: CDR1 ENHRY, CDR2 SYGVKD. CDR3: CAISESGGSVYEQYF. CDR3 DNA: TGTGCCATCAGTGAGTCTGGGGGGAGTGTCTACGAGCAGTACTTC.

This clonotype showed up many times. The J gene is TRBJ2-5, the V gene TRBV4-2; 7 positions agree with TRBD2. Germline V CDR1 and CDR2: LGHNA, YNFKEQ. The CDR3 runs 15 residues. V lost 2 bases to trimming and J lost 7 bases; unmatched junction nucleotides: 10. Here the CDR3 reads CASSQPKGGWMTQYF. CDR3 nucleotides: TGTGCCAGCAGCCAACCGAAGGGAGGGTGGATGACCCAGTACTTC.

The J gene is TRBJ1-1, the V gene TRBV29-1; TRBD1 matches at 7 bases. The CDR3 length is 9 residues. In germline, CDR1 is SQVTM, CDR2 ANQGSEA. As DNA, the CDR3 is TGCAGTCGGGACAGTGAAGCTTTCTTT. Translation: CSRDSEAFF.

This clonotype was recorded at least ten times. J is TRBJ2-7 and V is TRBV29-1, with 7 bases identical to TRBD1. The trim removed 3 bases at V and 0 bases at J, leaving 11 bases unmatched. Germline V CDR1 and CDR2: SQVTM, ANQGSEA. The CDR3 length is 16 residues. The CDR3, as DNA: TGCAGCGTTGAGGGTAGCCGACAGGGAAGCTCCTACGAGCAGTACTTC. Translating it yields CSVEGSRQGSSYEQYF.

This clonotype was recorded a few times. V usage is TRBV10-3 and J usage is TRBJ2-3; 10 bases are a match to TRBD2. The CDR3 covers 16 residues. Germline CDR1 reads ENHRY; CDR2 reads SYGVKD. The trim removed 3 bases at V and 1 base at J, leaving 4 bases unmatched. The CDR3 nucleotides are TGTGCCATCAGTGAACATCTAGCGGGAGGCACAGATACGCAGTATTTT. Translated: CAISEHLAGGTDTQYF.

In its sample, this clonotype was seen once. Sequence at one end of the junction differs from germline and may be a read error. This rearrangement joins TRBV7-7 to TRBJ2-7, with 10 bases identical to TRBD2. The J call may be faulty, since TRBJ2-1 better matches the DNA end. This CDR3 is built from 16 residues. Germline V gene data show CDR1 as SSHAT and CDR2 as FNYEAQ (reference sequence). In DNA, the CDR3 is TGTGCTAGCAGCTTATATACCGGGACTAGCGACAATGAGCAGTTCTTC. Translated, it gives CASSLYTGTSDNEQFF.

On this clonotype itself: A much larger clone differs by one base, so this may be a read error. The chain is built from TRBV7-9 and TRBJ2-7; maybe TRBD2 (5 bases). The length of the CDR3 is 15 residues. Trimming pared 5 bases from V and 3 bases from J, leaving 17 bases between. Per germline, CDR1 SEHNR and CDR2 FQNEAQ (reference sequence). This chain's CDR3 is CASSQRRRSFYEQYF. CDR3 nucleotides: TGTGCCAGCAGCCAGCGGCGGCGAAGCTTCTACGAGCAGTACTTC.

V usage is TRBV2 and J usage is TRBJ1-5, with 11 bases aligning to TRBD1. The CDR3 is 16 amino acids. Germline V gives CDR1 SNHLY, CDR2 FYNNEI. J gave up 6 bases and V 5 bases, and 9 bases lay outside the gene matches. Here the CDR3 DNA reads TGTGCCAGCAGTTTATCCGGACAGGGGGCGCGTCAGCCCCAGCATTTT. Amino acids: CASSLSGQGARQPQHF.

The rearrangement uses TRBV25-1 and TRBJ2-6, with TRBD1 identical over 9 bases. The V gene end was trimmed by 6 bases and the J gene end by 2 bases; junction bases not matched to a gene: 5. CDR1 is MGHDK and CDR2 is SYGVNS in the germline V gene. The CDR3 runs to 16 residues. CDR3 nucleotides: TGTGCCAGCAGCCCCTGGACAGGGGCTGGGGCCAACGTCCTGACTTTC. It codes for CASSPWTGAGANVLTF.

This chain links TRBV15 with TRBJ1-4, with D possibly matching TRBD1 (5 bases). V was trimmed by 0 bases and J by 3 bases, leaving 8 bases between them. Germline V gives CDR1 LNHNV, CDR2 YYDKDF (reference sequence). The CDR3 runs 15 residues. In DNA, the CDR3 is TGTGCCACCAGCAGAGAAGTAGGGGCTAATGAAAAACTGTTTTTT. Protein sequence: CATSREVGANEKLFF.

The CDR3 DNA reads TGTGCCAGTAGTATTGCGGCACAGGGGGAAACTGAAGCTTTCTTT. Its translation is CASSIAAQGETEAFF. The V and J genes are TRBV19 and TRBJ1-1, with TRBD1 matching 8 bases. Germline V CDR1 and CDR2: LNHDA, SQIVND (reference sequence). The CDR3 is 15 residues long. V was clipped by 3 bases and J by 5 bases; unmatched bases: 8.

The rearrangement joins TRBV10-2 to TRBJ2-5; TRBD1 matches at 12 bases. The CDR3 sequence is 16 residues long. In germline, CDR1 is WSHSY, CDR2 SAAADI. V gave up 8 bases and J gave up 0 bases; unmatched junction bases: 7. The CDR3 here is CASRDRGRNYQETQYF. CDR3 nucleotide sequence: TGCGCCAGCCGGGACAGGGGGCGCAATTACCAAGAGACCCAGTACTTC.

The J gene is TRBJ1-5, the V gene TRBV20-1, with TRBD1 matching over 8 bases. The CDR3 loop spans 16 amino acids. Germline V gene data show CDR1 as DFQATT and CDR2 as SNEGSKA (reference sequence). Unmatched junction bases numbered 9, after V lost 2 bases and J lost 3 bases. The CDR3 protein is CSARPRTGRNNQPQHF. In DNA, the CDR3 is TGCAGTGCTAGACCCAGGACAGGGAGAAACAATCAGCCCCAGCATTTT.